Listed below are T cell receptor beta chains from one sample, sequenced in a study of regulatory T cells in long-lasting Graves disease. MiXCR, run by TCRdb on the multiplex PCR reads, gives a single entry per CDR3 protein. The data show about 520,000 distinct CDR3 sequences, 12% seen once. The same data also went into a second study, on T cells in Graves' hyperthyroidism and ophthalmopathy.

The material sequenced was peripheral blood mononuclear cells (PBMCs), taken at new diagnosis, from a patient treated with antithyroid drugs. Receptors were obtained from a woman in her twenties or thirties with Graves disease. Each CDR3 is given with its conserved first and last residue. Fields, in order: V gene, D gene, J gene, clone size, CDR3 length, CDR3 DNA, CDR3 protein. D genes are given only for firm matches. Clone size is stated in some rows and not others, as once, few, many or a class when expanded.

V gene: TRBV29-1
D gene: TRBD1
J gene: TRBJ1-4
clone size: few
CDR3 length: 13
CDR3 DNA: TGCAGCACCACGGACAGGGGGAACGAAAAACTGTTTTTT
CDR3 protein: CSTTDRGNEKLFF

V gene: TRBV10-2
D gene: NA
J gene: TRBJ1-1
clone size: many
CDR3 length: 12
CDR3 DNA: TGCGCCAGCAGTTGGCGGGGCACTGAAGCTTTCTTT
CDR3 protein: CASSWRGTEAFF

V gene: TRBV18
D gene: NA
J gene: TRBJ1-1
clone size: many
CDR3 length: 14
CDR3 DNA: TGTGCCAGCTCACCTGCCCAGGGTGACACTGAAGCTTTCTTT
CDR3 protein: CASSPAQGDTEAFF

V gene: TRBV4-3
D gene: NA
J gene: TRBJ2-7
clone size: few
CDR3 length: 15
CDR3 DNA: TGCGCCAGCAGCCAAGGGACCGCGGACACCTACGAGCAGTACTTC
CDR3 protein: CASSQGTADTYEQYF

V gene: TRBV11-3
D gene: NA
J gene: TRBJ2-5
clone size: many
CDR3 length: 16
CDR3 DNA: TGTGCCAGCAGCTTAAGGGGGACCATAATACAAGAGACCCAGTACTTC
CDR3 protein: CASSLRGTIIQETQYF

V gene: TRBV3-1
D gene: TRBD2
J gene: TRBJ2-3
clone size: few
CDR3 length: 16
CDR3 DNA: TGTGCCAGCAGCGCGGTAGCGGGAGGGACCACAGATACGCAGTATTTT
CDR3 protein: CASSAVAGGTTDTQYF

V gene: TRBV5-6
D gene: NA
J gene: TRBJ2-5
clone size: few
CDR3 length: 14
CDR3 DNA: TGTGCCAGCAGCTGGTTAAGCGGCCAAGAGACCCAGTACTTC
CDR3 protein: CASSWLSGQETQYF

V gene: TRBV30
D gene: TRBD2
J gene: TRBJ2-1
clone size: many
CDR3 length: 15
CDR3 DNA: TGTGCCTGGAGTTACCCCGGCGGGAGAGAACGTGAGCAGTTCTTC
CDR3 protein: CAWSYPGGREREQFF

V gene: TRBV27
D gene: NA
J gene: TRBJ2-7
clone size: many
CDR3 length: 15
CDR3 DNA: TGTGCCAGCAGTTATAGGTTAGGGGGCTCCTACGAGCAGTACTTC
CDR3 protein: CASSYRLGGSYEQYF

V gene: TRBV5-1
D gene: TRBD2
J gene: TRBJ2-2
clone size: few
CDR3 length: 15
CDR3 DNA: TGCGCCAGCAGTCGTAGCGGGGGGAACACCGGGGAGCTGTTTTTT
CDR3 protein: CASSRSGGNTGELFF

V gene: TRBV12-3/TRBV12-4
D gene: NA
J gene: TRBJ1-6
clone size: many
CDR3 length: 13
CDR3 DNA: TGTGCCAGCAGTTTAGTCTCGAATTCACCCCTCCACTTT
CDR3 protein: CASSLVSNSPLHF

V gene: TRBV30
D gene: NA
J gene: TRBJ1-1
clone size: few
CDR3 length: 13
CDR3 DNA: TGTGCCTGGGGATGGACAGCCGACACTGAAGCTTTCTTT
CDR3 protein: CAWGWTADTEAFF

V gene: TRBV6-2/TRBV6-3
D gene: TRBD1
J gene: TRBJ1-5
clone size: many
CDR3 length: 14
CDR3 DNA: TGTGCCAGCAGGGGGACAGGGGGGGGACAGCCCCAGCATTTT
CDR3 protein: CASRGTGGGQPQHF

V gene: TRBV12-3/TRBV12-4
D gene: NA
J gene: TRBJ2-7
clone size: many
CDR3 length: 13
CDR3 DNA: TGTGCCAGCAGGCGCGGGTTAGTCCACGAGCAGTACTTC
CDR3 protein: CASRRGLVHEQYF

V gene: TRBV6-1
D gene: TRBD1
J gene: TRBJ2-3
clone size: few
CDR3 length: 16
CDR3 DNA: TGTGCCAGCAGTATAACAGGGGACCCCCCCACAGATACGCAGTATTTT
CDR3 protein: CASSITGDPPTDTQYF

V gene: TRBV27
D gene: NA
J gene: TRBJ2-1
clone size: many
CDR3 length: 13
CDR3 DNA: TGTGCCAGCAGTTATTCACAGTACAATGAGCAGTTCTTC
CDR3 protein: CASSYSQYNEQFF

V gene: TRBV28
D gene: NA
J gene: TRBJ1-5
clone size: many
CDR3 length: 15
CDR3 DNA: TGTGCCAGCAGCCCTTCCTATGGCCCAAATCAGCCCCAGCATTTT
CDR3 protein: CASSPSYGPNQPQHF

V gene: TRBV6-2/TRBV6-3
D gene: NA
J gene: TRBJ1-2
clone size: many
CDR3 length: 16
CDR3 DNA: TGTGCCAGCAGTTACTCGAGAACGGGCGGGGGCTATGGCTACACCTTC
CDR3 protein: CASSYSRTGGGYGYTF

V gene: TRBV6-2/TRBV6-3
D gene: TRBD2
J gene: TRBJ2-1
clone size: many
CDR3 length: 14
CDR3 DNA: TGTGCCAGCAGTTACACTAGCGGGAGGAATGAGCAGTTCTTC
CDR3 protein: CASSYTSGRNEQFF

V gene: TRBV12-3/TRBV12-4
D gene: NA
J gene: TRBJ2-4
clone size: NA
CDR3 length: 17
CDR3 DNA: TGTGCCAGCAGTTTAAGGGGAACCGTCCCAGCCAAAAACATTCAGTACTTC
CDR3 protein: CASSLRGTVPAKNIQYF

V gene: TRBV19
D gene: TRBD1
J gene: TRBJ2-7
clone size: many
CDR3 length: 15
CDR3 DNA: TGTGCCAGTAGGACCGGGACAGGGGGATCCTACGAGCAGTACTTC
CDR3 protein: CASRTGTGGSYEQYF

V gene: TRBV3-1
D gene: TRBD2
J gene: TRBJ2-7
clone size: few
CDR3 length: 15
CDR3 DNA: TGTGCCAGCAGCCTCTATGCGGGAGTTAAGGGCGAGCAGTACTTC
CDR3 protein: CASSLYAGVKGEQYF

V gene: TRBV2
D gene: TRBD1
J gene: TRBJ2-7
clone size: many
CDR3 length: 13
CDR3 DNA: TGTGCCAGCAGGACAGGGGACCCCTACGAGCAGTACTTC
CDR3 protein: CASRTGDPYEQYF

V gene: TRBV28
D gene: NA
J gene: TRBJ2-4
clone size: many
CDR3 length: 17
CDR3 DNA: TGTGCCAGCAGTCAGTCCAGAGGGGCCGTAGCCAAAAACATTCAGTACTTC
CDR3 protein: CASSQSRGAVAKNIQYF

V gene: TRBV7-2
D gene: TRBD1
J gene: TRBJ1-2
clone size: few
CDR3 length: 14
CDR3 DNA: TGTGCCAGCAGCCAAAGGCAGGGGGACTATGGCTACACCTTC
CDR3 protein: CASSQRQGDYGYTF

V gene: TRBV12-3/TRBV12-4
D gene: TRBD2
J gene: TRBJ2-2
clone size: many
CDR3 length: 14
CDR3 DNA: TGTGCCAGCACCCGGCGGGAGGGAACCGGGGAGCTGTTTTTT
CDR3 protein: CASTRREGTGELFF

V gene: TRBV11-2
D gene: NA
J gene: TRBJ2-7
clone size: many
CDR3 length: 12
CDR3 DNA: TGTGCCAGCATCGGAGTTTCCTACGAGCAGTACTTC
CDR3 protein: CASIGVSYEQYF

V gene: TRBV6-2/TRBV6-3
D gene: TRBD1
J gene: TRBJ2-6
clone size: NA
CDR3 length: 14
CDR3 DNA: TGTGCCAGCAGTTACTACGGGACAGGGTACGTCCTGACTTTC
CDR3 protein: CASSYYGTGYVLTF

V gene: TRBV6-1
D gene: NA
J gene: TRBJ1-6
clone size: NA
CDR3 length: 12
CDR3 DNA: TGTGCCAGCAGTGAAATCGATTCACCCCTCCACTTT
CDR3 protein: CASSEIDSPLHF

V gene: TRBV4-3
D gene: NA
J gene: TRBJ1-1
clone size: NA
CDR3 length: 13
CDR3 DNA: TGCGCCAGCAGCCAAGATGTTGAGGCTGAAGCTTTCTTT
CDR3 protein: CASSQDVEAEAFF

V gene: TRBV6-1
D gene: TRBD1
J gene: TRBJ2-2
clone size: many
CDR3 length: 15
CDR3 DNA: TGTGCCAGCAGTGTGGGACAGGGAAACGCCGGGGAGCTGTTTTTT
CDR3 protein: CASSVGQGNAGELFF

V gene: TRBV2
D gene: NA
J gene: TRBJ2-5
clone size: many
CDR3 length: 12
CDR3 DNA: TGTGCCACTTCTTGGGGTCAAGAGACCCAGTACTTC
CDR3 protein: CATSWGQETQYF

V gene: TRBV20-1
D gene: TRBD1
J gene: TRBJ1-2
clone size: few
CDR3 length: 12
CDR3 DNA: TGCAGTGCTAGAAGTGGGACAGGTGGCTACACCTTC
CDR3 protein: CSARSGTGGYTF

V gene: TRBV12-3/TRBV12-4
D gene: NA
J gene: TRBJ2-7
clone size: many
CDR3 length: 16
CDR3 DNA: TGTGCCAGCAGTTATGAGCCCTCGGCCCGACGCTACGAGCAGTACTTC
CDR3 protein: CASSYEPSARRYEQYF

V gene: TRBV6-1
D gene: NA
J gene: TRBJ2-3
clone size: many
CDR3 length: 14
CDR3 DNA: TGTGCCAGCAGTGACTTTGACAGCACAGATACGCAGTATTTT
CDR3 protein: CASSDFDSTDTQYF

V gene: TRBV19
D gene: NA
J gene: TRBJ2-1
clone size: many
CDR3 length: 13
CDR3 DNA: TGTGCCAGTAGTCCCTGGGGCCGCAATGAGCAGTTCTTC
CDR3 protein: CASSPWGRNEQFF

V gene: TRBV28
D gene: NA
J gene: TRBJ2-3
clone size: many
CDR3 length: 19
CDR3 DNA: TGTGCCAGCAGTTTAGAGTCCCCGTTTGGCGGGACTAGCACAGATACGCAGTATTTT
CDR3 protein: CASSLESPFGGTSTDTQYF

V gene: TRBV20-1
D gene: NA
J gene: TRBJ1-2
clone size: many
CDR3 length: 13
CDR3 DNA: TGCAGTCAGCTAGAGAGGTCAAAAAGGGGCTACACCTTC
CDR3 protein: CSQLERSKRGYTF

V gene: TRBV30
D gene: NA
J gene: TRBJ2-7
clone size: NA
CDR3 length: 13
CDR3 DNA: TGTGCCTGGAGTGTTGGCCTTACCTACGAGCAGTACTTC
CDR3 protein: CAWSVGLTYEQYF

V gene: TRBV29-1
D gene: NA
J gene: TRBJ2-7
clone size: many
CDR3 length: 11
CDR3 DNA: TGCAGCGTTGGGGGTAACTACGAGCAGTACTTC
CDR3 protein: CSVGGNYEQYF

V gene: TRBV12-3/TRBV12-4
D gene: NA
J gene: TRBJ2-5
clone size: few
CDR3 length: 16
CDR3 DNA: TGTGCCAGCAGTTTAGAACGTGGACCCCCGGGGGAGACCCAGTACTTC
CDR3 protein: CASSLERGPPGETQYF

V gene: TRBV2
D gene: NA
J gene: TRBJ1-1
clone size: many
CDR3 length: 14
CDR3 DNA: TGTGCCAGCAGTGAGAGGGTCGAAGGCACTGAAGCTTTCTTT
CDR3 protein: CASSERVEGTEAFF

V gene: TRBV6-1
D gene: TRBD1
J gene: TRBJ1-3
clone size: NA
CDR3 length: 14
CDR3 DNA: TGTGCCAGCAGCAGGACAGGGACAGGAAACACCATATATTTT
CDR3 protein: CASSRTGTGNTIYF

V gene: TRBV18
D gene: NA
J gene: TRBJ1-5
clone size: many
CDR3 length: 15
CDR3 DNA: TGTGCCAGCTCACCTGACAGTTATAGCAATCAGCCCCAGCATTTT
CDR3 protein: CASSPDSYSNQPQHF

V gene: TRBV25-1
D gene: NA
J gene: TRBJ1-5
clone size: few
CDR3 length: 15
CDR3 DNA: TGTGCCAGCAGTGAATTGGGTGAGGGCAATCAGCCCCAGCATTTT
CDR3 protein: CASSELGEGNQPQHF

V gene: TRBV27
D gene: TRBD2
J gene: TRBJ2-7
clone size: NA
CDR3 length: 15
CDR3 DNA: TGTGCCAGCAGTCGGAGCGGGAGGCCAGGCTACGAGCAGTACTTC
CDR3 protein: CASSRSGRPGYEQYF